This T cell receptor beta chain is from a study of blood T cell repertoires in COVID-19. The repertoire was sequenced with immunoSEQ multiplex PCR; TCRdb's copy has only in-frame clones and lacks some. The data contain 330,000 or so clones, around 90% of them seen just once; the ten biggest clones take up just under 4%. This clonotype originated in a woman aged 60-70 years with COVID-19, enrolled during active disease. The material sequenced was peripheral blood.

In nucleotides, the CDR3 is TGTGCCAGCAGTGACTTAATGGATGGGAGCGGGGGGTTATACAATGAGCAGTTCTTC. Translated: CASSDLMDGSGGLYNEQFF. The J gene is TRBJ2-1, the V gene TRBV6-1; 9 bases match TRBD2. CDR1 is MNHNS and CDR2 is SASEGT in the germline V gene. Trimming cost V 3 bases and J 4 bases; bases outside gene matches: 16. CDR3 length: 19 amino acids.